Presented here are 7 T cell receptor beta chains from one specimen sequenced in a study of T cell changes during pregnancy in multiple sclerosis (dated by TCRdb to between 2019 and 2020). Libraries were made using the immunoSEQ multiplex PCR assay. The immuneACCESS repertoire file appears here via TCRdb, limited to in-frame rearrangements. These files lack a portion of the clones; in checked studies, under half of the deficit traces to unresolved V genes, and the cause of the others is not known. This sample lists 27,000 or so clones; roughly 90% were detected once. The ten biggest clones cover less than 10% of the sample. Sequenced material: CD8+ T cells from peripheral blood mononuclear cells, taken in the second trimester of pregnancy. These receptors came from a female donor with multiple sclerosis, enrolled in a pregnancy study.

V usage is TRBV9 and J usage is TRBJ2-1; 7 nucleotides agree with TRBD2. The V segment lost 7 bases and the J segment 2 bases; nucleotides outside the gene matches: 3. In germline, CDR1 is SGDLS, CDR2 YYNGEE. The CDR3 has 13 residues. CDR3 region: CASGAGPYNEQFF. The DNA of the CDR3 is TGTGCCAGCGGAGCGGGGCCCTACAATGAGCAGTTCTTC.

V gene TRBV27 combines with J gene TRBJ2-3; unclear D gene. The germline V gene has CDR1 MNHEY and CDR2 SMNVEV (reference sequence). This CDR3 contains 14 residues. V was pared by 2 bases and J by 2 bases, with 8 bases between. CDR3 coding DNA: TGTGCCAGCAGTTTAAGTGACAACACAGATACGCAGTATTTT. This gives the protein CASSLSDNTDTQYF.

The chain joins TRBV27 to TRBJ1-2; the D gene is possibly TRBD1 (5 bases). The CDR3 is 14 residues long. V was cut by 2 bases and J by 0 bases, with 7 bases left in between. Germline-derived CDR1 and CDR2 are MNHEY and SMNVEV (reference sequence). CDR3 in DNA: TGTGCCAGCAGTTTAAGGGGAACTAACTATGGCTACACCTTC. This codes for CASSLRGTNYGYTF.

The CDR3 sequence is CATSATGTIGHTEAFF. The CDR3, as DNA: TGTGCCACCAGCGCGACCGGGACAATAGGCCACACTGAAGCTTTCTTT. This sequence joins TRBV15 and TRBJ1-1; a possible D gene is TRBD1 (6 bases). Looked up from germline, CDR1 is LNHNV and CDR2 is YYDKDF (reference sequence). This CDR3 is built from 16 residues. Trimming cost V 5 bases and J 3 bases, with 19 bases left between them.

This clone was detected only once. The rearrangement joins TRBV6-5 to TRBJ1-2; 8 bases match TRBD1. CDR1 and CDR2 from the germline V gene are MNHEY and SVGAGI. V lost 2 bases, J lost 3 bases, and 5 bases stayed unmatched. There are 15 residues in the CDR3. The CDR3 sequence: CASSYADRAYYGYTF. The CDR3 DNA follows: TGTGCCAGCAGTTACGCGGACAGGGCTTACTATGGCTACACCTTC.

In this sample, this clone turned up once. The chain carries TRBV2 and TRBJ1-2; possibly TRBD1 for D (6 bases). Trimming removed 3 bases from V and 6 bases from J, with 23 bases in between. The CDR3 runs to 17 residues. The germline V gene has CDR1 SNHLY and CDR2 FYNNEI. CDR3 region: CASSERAQGRGRDGYTF. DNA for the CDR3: TGTGCCAGCAGTGAGAGGGCGCAGGGGAGGGGTCGGGATGGCTACACCTTC.

CDR3 protein: CASSVGGNNEQFF. CDR3 sequence (DNA): TGTGCCAGCAGCGTAGGAGGTAACAATGAGCAGTTCTTC. This chain links TRBV9 with TRBJ2-1; no clear D. CDR1 and CDR2 from the germline V gene are SGDLS and YYNGEE. V was pared by 0 bases and J by 5 bases, with 6 bases between. This CDR3 is 13 amino acids long.